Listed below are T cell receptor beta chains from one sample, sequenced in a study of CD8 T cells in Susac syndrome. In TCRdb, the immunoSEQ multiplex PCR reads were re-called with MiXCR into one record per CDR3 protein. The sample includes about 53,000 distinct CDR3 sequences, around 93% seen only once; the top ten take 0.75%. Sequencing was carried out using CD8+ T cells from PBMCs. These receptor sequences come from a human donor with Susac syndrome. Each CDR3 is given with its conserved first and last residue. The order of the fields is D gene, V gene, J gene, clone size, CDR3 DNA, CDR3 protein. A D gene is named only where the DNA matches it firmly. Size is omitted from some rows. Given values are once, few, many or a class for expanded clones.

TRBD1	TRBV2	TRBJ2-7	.	TGTGCCAGCGGACAGGAAACCTACGAGCAGTACTTC	CASGQETYEQYF
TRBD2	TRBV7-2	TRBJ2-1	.	TGTGCCAGCAGCTCCGGACTAGTCCCCTATGAGCAGTTCTTC	CASSSGLVPYEQFF
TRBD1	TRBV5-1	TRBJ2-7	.	TGCGCCAGCAGCTTTGACAGGGGGCGGGACGAGCAGTACTTC	CASSFDRGRDEQYF
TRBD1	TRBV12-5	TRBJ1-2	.	TGTGCTAGTGGTTCCCGTATTCAGGGGGGCTATGGCTACACCTTC	CASGSRIQGGYGYTF
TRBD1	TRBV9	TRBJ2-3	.	TGTGCCAGCAGCGCCCCGACAGGGGTTAGCACAGATACGCAGTATTTT	CASSAPTGVSTDTQYF
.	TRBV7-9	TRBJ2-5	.	TGTGCCAGCAGCTTGTACCCAGGGGAGACCCAGTACTTC	CASSLYPGETQYF
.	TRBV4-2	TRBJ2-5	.	TGTGCCAGCAGCCACGTCTACAGGGACCAAGAGACCCAGTACTTC	CASSHVYRDQETQYF
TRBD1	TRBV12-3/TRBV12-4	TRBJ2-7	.	TGTGCCAGCAGTGGGACAGGCCGTAACGAGCAGTACTTC	CASSGTGRNEQYF
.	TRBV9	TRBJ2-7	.	TGTGCCAGCAGCGTAGCGGCTCTCTCCTACGAGCAGTACTTC	CASSVAALSYEQYF
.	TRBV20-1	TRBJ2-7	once	TGCAGTGCTATACAGGGTGGTGGGACCTACGAGCAGTACTTC	CSAIQGGGTYEQYF
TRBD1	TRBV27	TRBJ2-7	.	TGTGCCAGCAGCCCCGGGACAGGGCCCAACGAGCAGTACTTC	CASSPGTGPNEQYF
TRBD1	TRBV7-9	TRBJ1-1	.	TGTGCCAGCAGCTCGACCGGGGACATACAGGGGGGCATGACTGAAGCTTTCTTT	CASSSTGDIQGGMTEAFF
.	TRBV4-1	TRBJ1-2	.	TGCGCCAGCAGCCAAGTTCGGGGCTACTATGGCTACACCTTC	CASSQVRGYYGYTF
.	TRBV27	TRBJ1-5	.	TGTGCCAGCAGCCGGGGATTCTCCGAGGATCAGCCCCAGCATTTT	CASSRGFSEDQPQHF
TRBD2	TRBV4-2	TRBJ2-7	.	TGTGCCAGCAGCCAAGAGCAAGGACTAGCACACTACGAGCAGTACTTC	CASSQEQGLAHYEQYF
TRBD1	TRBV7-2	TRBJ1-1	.	TGTGCCAGCAGCTCCCGGACAGGGGTGTCCTGGAACACTGAAGCTTTCTTT	CASSSRTGVSWNTEAFF
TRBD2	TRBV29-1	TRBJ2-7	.	TGCAGCGTTTCCGGGACTAGCGGGGGGCCTAATCTTGCCGGCTCCTACGAGCAGTACTTC	CSVSGTSGGPNLAGSYEQYF
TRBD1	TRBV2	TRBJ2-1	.	TGTGCCAGCAGTGGTAGACAGGGCAGCTCCTACAATGAGCAGTTCTTC	CASSGRQGSSYNEQFF
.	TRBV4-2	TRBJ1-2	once	TGTGCCAGCAGCCAAGAACCGTCAGTAGGCTACACCTTC	CASSQEPSVGYTF
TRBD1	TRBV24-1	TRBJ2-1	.	TGTGCCACCAGTGCAACCGGGACAGGGTACAATGAGCAGTTCTTC	CATSATGTGYNEQFF
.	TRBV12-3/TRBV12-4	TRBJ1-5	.	TGTGCCAGCAGTTTAGGCGGCCTCAATCAGCCCCAGCATTTT	CASSLGGLNQPQHF
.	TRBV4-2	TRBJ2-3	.	TGTGCCAGCAGCCCGGTTCGTGGGGATACGCAGTATTTT	CASSPVRGDTQYF